These T cell receptor beta chains were read from a single sample in a study of graft-versus-host responses after intestinal transplantation. The table came from immunoSEQ multiplex PCR; TCRdb's copy has only in-frame clones and leaves some out. The sample has tens of thousands of clones, about 80% seen once; the top ten hold about 0.4%. The antigens these receptors bind are not known. The sample was unstimulated CD4+ T cells sorted from spleen or lymph node cells, taken before transplant. The source of these receptors is a human donor who was the organ donor for an intestinal transplant. CDR3s include the opening cysteine and the closing phenylalanine or tryptophan. Each record gives: J gene, clone size, V gene, D gene, CDR3 DNA, CDR3 protein. D genes are given only for firm matches. The size entry is marked missing in some rows and otherwise reads once, few, many or a size class.

j_gene: TRBJ1-5; abundance: .; v_gene: TRBV6-1; d_gene: TRBD1; CDR3nt: TGTGCCAGCAGTTTTGGACAGGTCAATCAGCCCCAGCATTTT; CDR3aa: CASSFGQVNQPQHF
j_gene: TRBJ1-2; abundance: .; v_gene: TRBV6-1; d_gene: TRBD1; CDR3nt: TGTGCCAGCAGTTTTACAGGGGGCAACTATGGCTACACCTTC; CDR3aa: CASSFTGGNYGYTF
j_gene: TRBJ1-1; abundance: .; v_gene: TRBV29-1; d_gene: .; CDR3nt: TGCAGCGTCGGGGGAGGGCACCAGAACACTGAAGCTTTCTTT; CDR3aa: CSVGGGHQNTEAFF
j_gene: TRBJ2-5; abundance: once; v_gene: TRBV14; d_gene: .; CDR3nt: TGTGCCAGCAGCCAAGAACGGCGACCTAGATCGGGGCAGCGGGCAGGGGGAGCGGAGACCCAGTACTTC; CDR3aa: CASSQERRPRSGQRAGGAETQYF
j_gene: TRBJ1-4; abundance: .; v_gene: TRBV6-5; d_gene: .; CDR3nt: TGTGCCAGCAGGAATACAGGGAATGAAAAACTGTTTTTT; CDR3aa: CASRNTGNEKLFF
j_gene: TRBJ2-5; abundance: .; v_gene: TRBV9; d_gene: .; CDR3nt: TGTGCCAGCAGCGTAGCCGGGAATAAAGAGACCCAGTACTTC; CDR3aa: CASSVAGNKETQYF
j_gene: TRBJ1-1; abundance: .; v_gene: TRBV6-5; d_gene: .; CDR3nt: TGTGCCAGCAGTTACGGGGGTGGAACAGGGACTGAAGCTTTCTTT; CDR3aa: CASSYGGGTGTEAFF
j_gene: TRBJ1-1; abundance: .; v_gene: TRBV4-2; d_gene: TRBD1; CDR3nt: TGTGCCAGCAGCCAGGAATCAGGGGGGAACACTGAAGCTTTCTTT; CDR3aa: CASSQESGGNTEAFF
j_gene: TRBJ1-5; abundance: .; v_gene: TRBV2; d_gene: .; CDR3nt: TGTGCCAGCAGTGCCGTGGACGGACTAGCTTTTGGCAATCAGCCCCAGCATTTT; CDR3aa: CASSAVDGLAFGNQPQHF
j_gene: TRBJ1-3; abundance: few; v_gene: TRBV6-1; d_gene: .; CDR3nt: TGTGCCAGCCAGGTGGGCAACACCATATATTTT; CDR3aa: CASQVGNTIYF
j_gene: TRBJ1-2; abundance: .; v_gene: TRBV7-2; d_gene: .; CDR3nt: TGTGCCAGCAGCTTAGGAGGGACATCCCGTGGCTACACCTTC; CDR3aa: CASSLGGTSRGYTF
j_gene: TRBJ1-1; abundance: .; v_gene: TRBV5-6; d_gene: TRBD1; CDR3nt: TGTGCCAGCAGCTTCCGACAGGGCAACACTGAAGCTTTCTTT; CDR3aa: CASSFRQGNTEAFF
j_gene: TRBJ1-4; abundance: .; v_gene: TRBV7-2; d_gene: .; CDR3nt: TGTGCCAGCAGCTTAGTTGCAGGAGGTGCAACTAATGAAAAACTGTTTTTT; CDR3aa: CASSLVAGGATNEKLFF
j_gene: TRBJ2-1; abundance: .; v_gene: TRBV19; d_gene: .; CDR3nt: TGTGCCAGTTCATCGACAGGGAGGTTGGGGCACAATGAGCAGTTCTTC; CDR3aa: CASSSTGRLGHNEQFF
j_gene: TRBJ2-1; abundance: .; v_gene: TRBV27; d_gene: .; CDR3nt: TGTGCCAGCAGTTTATTAGGGGACAATGAGCAGTTCTTC; CDR3aa: CASSLLGDNEQFF
j_gene: TRBJ2-3; abundance: .; v_gene: TRBV7-8; d_gene: .; CDR3nt: TGTGCCAGCAGCTTAGTGTCTACCACAGATACGCAGTATTTT; CDR3aa: CASSLVSTTDTQYF
j_gene: TRBJ1-1; abundance: .; v_gene: TRBV19; d_gene: .; CDR3nt: TGTGCCAGTAGTGATAGCGGGGGCACTGAAGCTTTCTTT; CDR3aa: CASSDSGGTEAFF
j_gene: TRBJ2-5; abundance: .; v_gene: TRBV5-8; d_gene: .; CDR3nt: TGTGCCAGCAGCTATTTACGGGAGACCCAGTACTTC; CDR3aa: CASSYLRETQYF
j_gene: TRBJ1-4; abundance: few; v_gene: TRBV18; d_gene: .; CDR3nt: TGTGCCAGCTCCAAGGGAGGAGGTGAAAAACTGTTTTTT; CDR3aa: CASSKGGGEKLFF
j_gene: TRBJ1-2; abundance: few; v_gene: TRBV2; d_gene: TRBD1; CDR3nt: TGTGCCAGCAGTGGGGGACAGCCACCCTATGGCTACACCTTC; CDR3aa: CASSGGQPPYGYTF
j_gene: TRBJ2-1; abundance: .; v_gene: TRBV18; d_gene: .; CDR3nt: TGTGCCAGCTCACCGGGGAGATCCTACAATGAGCAGTTCTTC; CDR3aa: CASSPGRSYNEQFF
j_gene: TRBJ1-6; abundance: .; v_gene: TRBV10-2; d_gene: .; CDR3nt: TGCGCCAGCACCGATCCCCCCAGCTCCTATAATTCACCCCTCCACTTT; CDR3aa: CASTDPPSSYNSPLHF
j_gene: TRBJ2-1; abundance: .; v_gene: TRBV29-1; d_gene: TRBD2; CDR3nt: TGCAGCGTGGGCAGGGGACTAGCGGGGGGGATAAGCTCCTACAATGAGCAGTTCTTC; CDR3aa: CSVGRGLAGGISSYNEQFF
j_gene: TRBJ1-2; abundance: .; v_gene: TRBV6-5; d_gene: TRBD1; CDR3nt: TGTGCCAGCAGTTACGGGACAGAGCTTGGCTACACCTTC; CDR3aa: CASSYGTELGYTF
j_gene: TRBJ2-3; abundance: .; v_gene: TRBV6-1; d_gene: .; CDR3nt: TGTGCCAGCAGGGGCAGGTCTAAGACAGATACGCAGTATTTT; CDR3aa: CASRGRSKTDTQYF
j_gene: TRBJ1-4; abundance: .; v_gene: TRBV6-6; d_gene: .; CDR3nt: TGTGCCAGCAGTATCCAACAGGGAATAGAAAAACTGTTTTTT; CDR3aa: CASSIQQGIEKLFF
j_gene: TRBJ1-6; abundance: .; v_gene: TRBV7-2; d_gene: TRBD1; CDR3nt: TGTGCCAGCAGCACAGACAGGGGCGAGAATTCACCCCTCCACTTT; CDR3aa: CASSTDRGENSPLHF
j_gene: TRBJ2-1; abundance: .; v_gene: TRBV7-2; d_gene: .; CDR3nt: TGTGCCAGCAGCTTAGCGCTTGCAGGGCGCTCCTACAATGAGCAGTTCTTC; CDR3aa: CASSLALAGRSYNEQFF
j_gene: TRBJ1-6; abundance: .; v_gene: TRBV5-6; d_gene: TRBD1; CDR3nt: TGTGCCAGCAGCTTGGGTCAGGGGGTCCCAAATTCACCCCTCCACTTT; CDR3aa: CASSLGQGVPNSPLHF
j_gene: TRBJ1-5; abundance: .; v_gene: TRBV28; d_gene: TRBD1; CDR3nt: TGTGCCAGCAGTTCCCCAGGGGGCTTGGGTCAGCCCCAGCATTTT; CDR3aa: CASSSPGGLGQPQHF
j_gene: TRBJ1-1; abundance: .; v_gene: TRBV5-4; d_gene: .; CDR3nt: TGTGCCAGCAGCCTCAAGGCCTCGGGGAAGGAAGCTTTCTTT; CDR3aa: CASSLKASGKEAFF
j_gene: TRBJ1-1; abundance: .; v_gene: TRBV18; d_gene: TRBD1; CDR3nt: TGTGCCAGTAAAGGGGACAGGAACACTGAAGCTTTCTTT; CDR3aa: CASKGDRNTEAFF
j_gene: TRBJ1-6; abundance: .; v_gene: TRBV6-5; d_gene: .; CDR3nt: TGTGCCAGCAGTTACCGGGGGGCTAATTCACCCCTCCACTTT; CDR3aa: CASSYRGANSPLHF
j_gene: TRBJ1-6; abundance: .; v_gene: TRBV6-4; d_gene: TRBD1; CDR3nt: TGTGCCAGCAGGGAACAGGGGGCCTCCTATAATTCACCCCTCCACTTT; CDR3aa: CASREQGASYNSPLHF
j_gene: TRBJ1-1; abundance: .; v_gene: TRBV28; d_gene: .; CDR3nt: TGTGCCAGCAGTTCATTTTCGGGGTGGAACGCTGAAGCTTTCTTT; CDR3aa: CASSSFSGWNAEAFF
j_gene: TRBJ2-3; abundance: .; v_gene: TRBV5-1; d_gene: .; CDR3nt: TGCGCCAGCGCTGGGGGCCAGGCAGATACGCAGTATTTT; CDR3aa: CASAGGQADTQYF
j_gene: TRBJ2-2; abundance: .; v_gene: TRBV9; d_gene: .; CDR3nt: TGTGCCAGCAGCGTGACTAGCACCGGGGAGCTGTTTTTT; CDR3aa: CASSVTSTGELFF
j_gene: TRBJ2-2; abundance: .; v_gene: TRBV4-3; d_gene: TRBD1; CDR3nt: TGCGCCAGCAGCCTTGGACAGGGGAACACCGGGGAGCTGTTTTTT; CDR3aa: CASSLGQGNTGELFF
j_gene: TRBJ2-3; abundance: .; v_gene: TRBV25-1; d_gene: .; CDR3nt: TGTGCCAGCAGTGAAACTGGGAGAGATACGCAGTATTTT; CDR3aa: CASSETGRDTQYF
j_gene: TRBJ2-5; abundance: .; v_gene: TRBV7-2; d_gene: .; CDR3nt: TGTGCCAGCAGCTTAGCTTTCACCCAGTCCGGGGAGACCCAGTACTTC; CDR3aa: CASSLAFTQSGETQYF
j_gene: TRBJ2-2; abundance: .; v_gene: TRBV11-2; d_gene: TRBD2; CDR3nt: TGTGCCAGCAGCTTAGTTACCGGGACTAGCGTGGCCGGGGAGCTGTTTTTT; CDR3aa: CASSLVTGTSVAGELFF
j_gene: TRBJ2-3; abundance: .; v_gene: TRBV28; d_gene: TRBD2; CDR3nt: TGTGCCAGCAGTTCGGGGGGAGATACGCAGTATTTT; CDR3aa: CASSSGGDTQYF
j_gene: TRBJ2-5; abundance: few; v_gene: TRBV5-6; d_gene: TRBD2; CDR3nt: TGTGCCAGCAGCACCAGCGGGGGGGCCGGGGAGACCCAGTACTTC; CDR3aa: CASSTSGGAGETQYF
j_gene: TRBJ1-6; abundance: few; v_gene: TRBV6-1; d_gene: .; CDR3nt: TGTGCCGGGTCAGGGCAGGTTCGCTCACCCCTCCACTTT; CDR3aa: CAGSGQVRSPLHF
j_gene: TRBJ1-6; abundance: .; v_gene: TRBV28; d_gene: TRBD1; CDR3nt: TGTGCCAGCAGTTTGGGACAGGGTTATTCACCCCTCCACTTT; CDR3aa: CASSLGQGYSPLHF
j_gene: TRBJ2-1; abundance: .; v_gene: TRBV2; d_gene: TRBD2; CDR3nt: TGTGCCAGCAGGGGGGGACTAGCGGACAACAATGAGCAGTTCTTC; CDR3aa: CASRGGLADNNEQFF
j_gene: TRBJ1-1; abundance: .; v_gene: TRBV5-1; d_gene: .; CDR3nt: TGCGCCAGCAGCTTGGCCAGGGGAAGAACTGAAGCTTTCTTT; CDR3aa: CASSLARGRTEAFF
j_gene: TRBJ2-1; abundance: .; v_gene: TRBV9; d_gene: TRBD1; CDR3nt: TGTGCCAGCAGCGTAATAGGGGGACAGCGTCTCAATGAGCAGTTCTTC; CDR3aa: CASSVIGGQRLNEQFF
j_gene: TRBJ1-2; abundance: .; v_gene: TRBV28; d_gene: .; CDR3nt: TGTGCCAGCCAACTGGACAGCTATGGCTACACCTTC; CDR3aa: CASQLDSYGYTF
j_gene: TRBJ2-3; abundance: .; v_gene: TRBV28; d_gene: .; CDR3nt: TGTGCCAGCAGTTCAAATTCCCCAGATACGCAGTATTTT; CDR3aa: CASSSNSPDTQYF
j_gene: TRBJ2-5; abundance: .; v_gene: TRBV7-9; d_gene: TRBD2; CDR3nt: TGTGCCAGCAGCTCACCGGGACTAGCGGGGGGCCAAGAGACCCAGTACTTC; CDR3aa: CASSSPGLAGGQETQYF
j_gene: TRBJ1-2; abundance: .; v_gene: TRBV28; d_gene: .; CDR3nt: TGTGCCAGCAGGACGGGGGAAGGCTATGGCTACACCTTC; CDR3aa: CASRTGEGYGYTF
j_gene: TRBJ2-1; abundance: .; v_gene: TRBV4-1; d_gene: .; CDR3nt: TGCGCCAGCAGCCAAGTGACGGGTGAGCAGTTCTTC; CDR3aa: CASSQVTGEQFF
j_gene: TRBJ1-1; abundance: .; v_gene: TRBV2; d_gene: .; CDR3nt: TGTGCCAGCAGTGACAGGCGTTCACTTGAAGCTTTCTTT; CDR3aa: CASSDRRSLEAFF